The clone carrying this T cell receptor (beta chain) was picked up many times. Its target is unknown. This sample's TCRbeta library carried unique molecular identifier barcodes. One entry per CDR3 protein, called by TCRdb with MiXCR from the PCR reads. This sample yields 500,000 to 650,000 distinct CDR3 sequences, of which about an eighth are seen a single time; approximately 15% belongs to the top ten. This CDR3 is 13 amino acids long. V was trimmed by 2 bases and J by 2 bases, leaving 7 bases between them. This sample was included in a study of T-cell reconstitution after alpha-beta-depleted transplantation in children. Study-level results: A year had passed since transplant, and T-cell counts and diversity by then came mostly from newly produced T cells. High day-60 TCRbeta diversity in some patients came from surviving recipient T cells and thymic progenitors. Several hundred rapidly expanded clones from non-depleted graft cells reportedly supplied alpha-beta T cells about two months post-transplant.

The chain carries TRBV12-3 or TRBV12-4 and TRBJ2-7, with D hard to call. The TCR was taken from a female patient aged 2-15 years who had a stem cell transplant for aplastic anemia, so the T cells may come from the graft donor. Specimen: PBMCs, mostly from graft donor cells, collected 180 days after TCRalphabeta/CD19-depleted stem cell transplant. CDR3 nucleotides: TGTGCCAGCAGTTTACGGTCAACCTACGAGCAGTACGTC. Its translation: CASSLRSTYEQYV.